This entry concerns a single T cell receptor (beta chain). In the original analysis: Amplification of reference gene primers provided the estimated nucleated cell counts. Libraries were prepared by immunoSEQ multiplex PCR; TCRdb keeps only in-frame clonotypes and omits some of them. The V and J calls and the clone size are those of that table, but D and trimming were determined from the DNA. The sample contains about 170,000 clones, around 82% of which appear only once. The data are from a study of blood T cell repertoires in COVID-19. For the study at large: The study drew acute and convalescent COVID-19 samples from the United States, Italy and Spain. Sample material is recorded as cDNA or gDNA derived from T cells, B-cell-depleted T cells, or PBMCs.

The ends lost 8 bases at V and 6 bases at J; junction bases unmatched: 5. CDR3 size: 12 residues. CDR1 is ENHRY, CDR2 SYGVKD, per germline. What was sequenced was peripheral blood. The receptor was isolated from a human donor with acute or convalescent COVID-19. The donor label of this sample is uncertain. This chain connects TRBV10-3 to TRBJ2-3; 7 positions agree with TRBD1. The chain's CDR3 is CAIGQAKDTQYF. In nucleotides, the CDR3 is TGTGCCATCGGACAGGCCAAGGATACGCAGTATTTT.